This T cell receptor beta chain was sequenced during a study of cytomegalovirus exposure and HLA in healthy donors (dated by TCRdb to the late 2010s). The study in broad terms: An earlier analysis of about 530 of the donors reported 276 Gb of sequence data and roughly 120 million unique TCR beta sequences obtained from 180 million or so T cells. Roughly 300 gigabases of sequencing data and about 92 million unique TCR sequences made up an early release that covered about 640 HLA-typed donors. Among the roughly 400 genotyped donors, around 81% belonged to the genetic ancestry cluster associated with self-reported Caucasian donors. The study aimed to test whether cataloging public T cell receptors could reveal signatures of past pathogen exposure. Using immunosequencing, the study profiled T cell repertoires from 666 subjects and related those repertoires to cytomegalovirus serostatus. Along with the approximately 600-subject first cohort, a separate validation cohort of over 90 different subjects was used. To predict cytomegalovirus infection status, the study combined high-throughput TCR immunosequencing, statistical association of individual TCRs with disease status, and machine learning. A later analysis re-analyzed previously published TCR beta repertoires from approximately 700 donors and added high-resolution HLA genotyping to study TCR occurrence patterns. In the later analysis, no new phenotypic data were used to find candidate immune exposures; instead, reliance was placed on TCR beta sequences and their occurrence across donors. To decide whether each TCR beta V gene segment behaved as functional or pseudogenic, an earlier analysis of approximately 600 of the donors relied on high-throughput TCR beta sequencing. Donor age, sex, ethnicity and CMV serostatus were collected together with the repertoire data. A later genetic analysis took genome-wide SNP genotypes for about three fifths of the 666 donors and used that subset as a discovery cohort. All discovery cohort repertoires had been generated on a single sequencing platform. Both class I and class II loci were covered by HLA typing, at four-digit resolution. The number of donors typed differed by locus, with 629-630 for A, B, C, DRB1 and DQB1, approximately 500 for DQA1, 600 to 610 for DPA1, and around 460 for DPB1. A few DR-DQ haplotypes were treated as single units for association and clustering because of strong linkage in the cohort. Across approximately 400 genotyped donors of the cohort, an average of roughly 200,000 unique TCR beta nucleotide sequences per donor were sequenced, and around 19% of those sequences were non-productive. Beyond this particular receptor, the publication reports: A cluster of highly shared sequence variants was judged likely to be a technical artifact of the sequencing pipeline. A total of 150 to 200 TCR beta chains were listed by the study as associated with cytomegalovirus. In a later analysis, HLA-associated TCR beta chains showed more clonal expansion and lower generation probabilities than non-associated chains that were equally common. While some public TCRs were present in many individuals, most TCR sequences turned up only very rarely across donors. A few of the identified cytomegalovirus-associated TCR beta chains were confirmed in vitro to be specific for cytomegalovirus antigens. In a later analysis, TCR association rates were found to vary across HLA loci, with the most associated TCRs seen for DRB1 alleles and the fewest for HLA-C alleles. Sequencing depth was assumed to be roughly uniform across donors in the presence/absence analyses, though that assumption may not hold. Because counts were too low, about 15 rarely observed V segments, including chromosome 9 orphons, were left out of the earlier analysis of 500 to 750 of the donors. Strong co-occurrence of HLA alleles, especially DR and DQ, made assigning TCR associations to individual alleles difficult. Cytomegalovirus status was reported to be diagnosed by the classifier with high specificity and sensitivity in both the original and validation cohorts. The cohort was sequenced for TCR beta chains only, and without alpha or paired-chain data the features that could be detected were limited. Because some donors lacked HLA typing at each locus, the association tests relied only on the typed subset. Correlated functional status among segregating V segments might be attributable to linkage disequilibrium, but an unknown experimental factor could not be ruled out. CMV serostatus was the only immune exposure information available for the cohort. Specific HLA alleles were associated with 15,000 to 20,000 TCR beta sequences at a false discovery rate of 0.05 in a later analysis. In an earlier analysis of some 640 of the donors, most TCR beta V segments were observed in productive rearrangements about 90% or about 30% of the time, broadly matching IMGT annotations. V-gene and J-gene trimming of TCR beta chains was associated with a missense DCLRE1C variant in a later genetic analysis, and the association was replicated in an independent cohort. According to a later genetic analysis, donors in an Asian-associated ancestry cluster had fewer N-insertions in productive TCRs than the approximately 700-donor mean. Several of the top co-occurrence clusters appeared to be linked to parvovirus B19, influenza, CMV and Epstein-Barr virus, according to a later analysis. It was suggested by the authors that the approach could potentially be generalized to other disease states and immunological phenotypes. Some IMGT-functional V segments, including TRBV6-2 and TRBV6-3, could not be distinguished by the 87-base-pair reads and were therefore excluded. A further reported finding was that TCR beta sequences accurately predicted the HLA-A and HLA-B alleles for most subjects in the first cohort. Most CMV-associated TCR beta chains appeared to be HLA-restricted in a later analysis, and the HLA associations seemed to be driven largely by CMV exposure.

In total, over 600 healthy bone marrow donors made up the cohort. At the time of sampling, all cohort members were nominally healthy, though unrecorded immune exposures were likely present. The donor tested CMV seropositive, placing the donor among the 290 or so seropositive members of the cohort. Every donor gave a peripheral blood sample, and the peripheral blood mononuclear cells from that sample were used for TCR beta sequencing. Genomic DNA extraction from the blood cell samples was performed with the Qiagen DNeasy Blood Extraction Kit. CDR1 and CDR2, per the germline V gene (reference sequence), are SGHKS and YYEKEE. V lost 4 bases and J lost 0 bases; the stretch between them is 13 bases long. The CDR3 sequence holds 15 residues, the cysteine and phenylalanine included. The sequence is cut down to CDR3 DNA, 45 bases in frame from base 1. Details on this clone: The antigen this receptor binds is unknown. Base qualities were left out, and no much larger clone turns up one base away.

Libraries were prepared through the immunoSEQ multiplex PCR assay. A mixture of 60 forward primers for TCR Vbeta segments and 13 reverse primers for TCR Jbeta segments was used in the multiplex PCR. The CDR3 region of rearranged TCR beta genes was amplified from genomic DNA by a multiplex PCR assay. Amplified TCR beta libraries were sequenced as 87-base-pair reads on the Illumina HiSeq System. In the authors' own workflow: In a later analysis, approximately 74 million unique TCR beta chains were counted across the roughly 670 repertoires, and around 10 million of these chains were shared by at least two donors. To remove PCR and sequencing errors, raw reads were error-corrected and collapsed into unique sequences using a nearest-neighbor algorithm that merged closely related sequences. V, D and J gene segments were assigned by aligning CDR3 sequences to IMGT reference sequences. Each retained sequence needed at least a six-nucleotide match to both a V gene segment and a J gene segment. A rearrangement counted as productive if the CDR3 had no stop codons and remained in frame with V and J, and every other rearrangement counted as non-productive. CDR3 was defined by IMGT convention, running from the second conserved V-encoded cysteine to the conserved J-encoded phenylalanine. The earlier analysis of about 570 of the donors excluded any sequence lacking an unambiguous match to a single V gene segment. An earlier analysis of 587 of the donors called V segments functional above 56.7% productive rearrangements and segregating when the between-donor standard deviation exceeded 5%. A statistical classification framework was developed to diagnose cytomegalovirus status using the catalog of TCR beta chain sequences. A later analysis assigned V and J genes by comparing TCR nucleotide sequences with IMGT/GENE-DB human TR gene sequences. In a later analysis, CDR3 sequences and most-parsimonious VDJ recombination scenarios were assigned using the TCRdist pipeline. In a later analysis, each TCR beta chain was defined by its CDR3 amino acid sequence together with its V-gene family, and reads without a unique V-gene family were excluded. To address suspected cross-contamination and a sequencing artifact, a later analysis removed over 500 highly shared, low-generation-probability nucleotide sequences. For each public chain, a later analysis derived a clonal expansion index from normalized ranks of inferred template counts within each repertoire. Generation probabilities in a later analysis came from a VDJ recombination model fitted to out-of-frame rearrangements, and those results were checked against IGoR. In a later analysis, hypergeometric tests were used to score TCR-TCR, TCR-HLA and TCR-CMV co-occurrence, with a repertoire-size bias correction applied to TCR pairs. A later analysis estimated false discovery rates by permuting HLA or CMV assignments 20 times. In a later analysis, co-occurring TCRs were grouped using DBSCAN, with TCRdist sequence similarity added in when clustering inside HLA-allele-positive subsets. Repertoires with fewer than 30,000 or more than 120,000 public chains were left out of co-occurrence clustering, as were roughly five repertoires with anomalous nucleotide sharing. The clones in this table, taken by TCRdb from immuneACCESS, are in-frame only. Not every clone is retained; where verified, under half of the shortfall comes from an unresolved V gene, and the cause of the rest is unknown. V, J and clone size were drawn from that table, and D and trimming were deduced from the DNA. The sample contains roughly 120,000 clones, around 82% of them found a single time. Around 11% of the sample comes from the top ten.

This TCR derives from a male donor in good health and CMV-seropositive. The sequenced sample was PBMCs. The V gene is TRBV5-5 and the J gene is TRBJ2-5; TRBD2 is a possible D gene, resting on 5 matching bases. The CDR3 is CASSPGVMDQETQYF. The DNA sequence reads TGTGCCAGCAGCCCCGGGGTGATGGACCAAGAGACCCAGTACTTC.